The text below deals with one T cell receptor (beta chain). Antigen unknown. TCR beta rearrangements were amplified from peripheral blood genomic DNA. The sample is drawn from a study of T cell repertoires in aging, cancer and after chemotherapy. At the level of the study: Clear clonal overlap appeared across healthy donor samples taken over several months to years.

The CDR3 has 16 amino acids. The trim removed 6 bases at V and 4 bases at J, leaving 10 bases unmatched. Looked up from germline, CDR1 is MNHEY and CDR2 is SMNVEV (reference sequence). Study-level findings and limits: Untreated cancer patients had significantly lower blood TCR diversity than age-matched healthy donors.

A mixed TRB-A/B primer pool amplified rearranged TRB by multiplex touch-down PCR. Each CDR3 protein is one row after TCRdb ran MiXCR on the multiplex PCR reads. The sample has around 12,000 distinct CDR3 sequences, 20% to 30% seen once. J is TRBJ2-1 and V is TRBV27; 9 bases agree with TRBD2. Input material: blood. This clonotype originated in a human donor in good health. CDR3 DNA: TGTGCCAGCAGCTTGGTCGGCGGGGGGGCGTACAATGAGCAGTTCTTC. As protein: CASSLVGGGAYNEQFF.